This T cell receptor beta chain was recorded in a study of shared clonotypes between healthy human individuals. Study in general: Researchers drew samples from two women and a few men aged 18 to 49. General study results and limits: Deeper or shallower sequencing was expected to change how clonotypes are shared among donors. The sampled material consisted only of blood, and tissue repertoires are likely to differ.

Repertoires were generated with immunoSEQ multiplex PCR, while TCRdb's copy carries only in-frame clones and drops some. The sample shows some 2.3 million clones, just over 90% of them seen only once. CDR1 and CDR2 (germline): ENHRY, SYGVKD. The CDR3 is 16 amino acids. Trimming removed 3 bases from V and 2 bases from J; junction bases left unmatched: 8. Negatively enriched CD4+ T cells were divided by CD45RA into naive and memory. Of note for this clone: Its antigen is unidentified.

The chain links TRBV10-3 to TRBJ1-1, with TRBD1 identical over 8 bases. Material for sequencing was naive CD4+ T cells from PBMCs. Subset given: CD45RA+ positively selected. The receptor's source is a man between 18 and 29 years old in good health. Some clones in this sample may be carry-over from other donors' samples. The CDR3 here is CAISDPPGQVNTEAFF. In nucleotides, the CDR3 is TGTGCCATCAGTGACCCACCGGGACAGGTCAACACTGAAGCTTTCTTT.